This passage covers 21 T cell receptor beta chains from one sample sequenced in a study of blood T cell repertoires in COVID-19 (dated by TCRdb to 2019 to 2021). The library was prepared using the immunoSEQ multiplex PCR assay. TCRdb retrieved this table from immuneACCESS and kept in-frame rearrangements only. Not all clones are present; in checked studies, unresolved V genes account for under half, and no reason is known for the remainder. Across this sample there are 95,000 to 150,000 clones, with roughly 90% seen only once. The ten largest account for almost 4.5% of the sample. The specimen sequenced was peripheral blood. These receptors all come from a man aged 40-50 years with acute or convalescent COVID-19.

This clone occurred once. This chain links TRBV21-1 with TRBJ1-1; the table calls TRBD1, which could not be checked here. TRBV21-1 is termed a pseudogene. This CDR3 has 14 residues. The CDR3 DNA reads TGTGCCAGCAGCAAAATTCGCTGTACACCTGAAGCTTTCTTT. This codes for CASSKIRCTPEAFF.

This rearrangement joins TRBV7-9 to TRBJ2-3; maybe TRBD2 (5 bases). The germline V gene has CDR1 SEHNR and CDR2 FQNEAQ (reference sequence). The CDR3 sequence is 13 residues long. Trimming removed 10 bases at V and 2 bases at J, with 13 bases between. CDR3 bases: TGTGCCACCCTGGGAGTCGTCACAGATACGCAGTATTTT. This codes for CATLGVVTDTQYF.

The V gene is TRBV30, the J gene TRBJ2-3; D possibly corresponds to TRBD2 (7 bases). The CDR3 is 16 residues long. CDR1 GTSNPN and CDR2 SVGIG come from the germline V gene (reference sequence). Trimming removed 7 bases from V and 5 bases from J, with 25 bases in between. CDR3: CAFSSGRGAQVDTQYF. The CDR3 DNA reads TGTGCCTTTTCATCGGGGAGGGGGGCGCAGGTAGATACGCAGTATTTT.

The chain carries TRBV19 and TRBJ1-2, with 7 bases that match TRBD1. The germline V gene encodes CDR1 LNHDA and CDR2 SQIVND (reference sequence). The length of the CDR3 is 14 residues. J gave up 2 bases and V 5 bases, and 5 bases lay outside the gene matches. The CDR3 spells CASSPPTGNYGYTF. The DNA of the CDR3 is TGTGCCAGTAGTCCACCGACAGGGAACTATGGCTACACCTTC.

The chain couples TRBV19 to TRBJ1-2, with D perhaps TRBD1 (5 bases). CDR3 length equals 11 residues. The V end was cut by 11 bases, the J end by 4 bases, with 11 bases between. The germline gives CDR1 LNHDA, CDR2 SQIVND (reference sequence). CDR3 loop: CASGLSYGYTF. For the CDR3, the DNA is TGTGCCTCAGGGCTGAGCTATGGCTACACCTTC.

The J gene is TRBJ2-1, the V gene TRBV27, with 8 bases lining up with TRBD1. The CDR3 loop spans 15 amino acids. CDR1 and CDR2 from the germline V gene are MNHEY and SMNVEV (reference sequence). The junction had 9 bases not matched to a gene; V was cut back by 6 bases and J by 5 bases. The CDR3 region has the DNA TGTGCCAGCAGATCCCCCGGGACAGGTAACAATGAGCAGTTCTTC. Translation: CASRSPGTGNNEQFF.

The chain has TRBV12-3 or TRBV12-4 and TRBJ1-1; D gene unclear. The CDR3 has 13 residues. Trimming removed 2 bases from V and 4 bases from J, with 8 bases in between. The CDR3 reads CASSLSGVTEAFF. CDR3 DNA sequence: TGTGCCAGCAGTTTATCCGGAGTCACTGAAGCTTTCTTT.

The gene calls are TRBV7-6 and TRBJ1-2, with a weak D call TRBD1 (5 bases). This CDR3 contains 13 residues. Germline CDR1 and CDR2: SGHVS and FNYEAQ. Trimming removed 0 bases from V and 7 bases from J, with 9 bases in between. In DNA form, the CDR3 reads TGTGCCAGCAGCTTAGCCAGGGAAGTTGGCTACACCTTC. Translating it yields CASSLAREVGYTF.

V gene TRBV30 combines with J gene TRBJ1-1; TRBD1 is a possible D gene (6 bases). V lost 5 bases to trimming and J lost 3 bases, with 13 bases between them. The V gene's germline CDR1 is GTSNPN and CDR2 SVGIG (reference sequence). This CDR3 has 13 residues. The CDR3 coding sequence is TGTGCCTGGGAGCAGGGGCGGGACACTGAAGCTTTCTTT. Amino acids: CAWEQGRDTEAFF.

CDR3 in amino acids: CASKTTGTYEQYF. The CDR3 DNA reads as TGTGCCAGCAAGACGACAGGAACCTACGAGCAGTACTTC. V is TRBV28 and J is TRBJ2-7; perhaps TRBD1 as D (6 bases). The CDR3 runs 13 residues. Per the germline V gene, CDR1 is MDHEN and CDR2 is SYDVKM. The V gene lost 7 bases and the J gene lost 2 bases, with 12 bases spanning the gap.

The rearrangement joins TRBV19 to TRBJ2-1, with unresolved D. Trimming took off 4 bases at V and 6 bases at J, with 10 bases between the two ends. CDR1 LNHDA and CDR2 SQIVND come from the germline V gene (reference sequence). CDR3 length: 13 amino acids. The CDR3 protein is CASSKGNSNEQFF. Written as DNA, the CDR3 is TGTGCCAGTAGTAAAGGTAACAGCAATGAGCAGTTCTTC.

The rearrangement links TRBV6-5 to TRBJ2-5; D gene uncertain. The CDR3 has 14 amino acids. The V gene's germline CDR1 is MNHEY and CDR2 SVGAGI. Trimming stripped 4 bases from V and 4 bases from J, with 13 bases between. As DNA, the CDR3 is TGTGCCAGCAGTTCTTTAGCCCTCCCAGAGACCCAGTACTTC. This sequence encodes CASSSLALPETQYF.

The chain carries TRBV2 and TRBJ1-2, with 9 nucleotides matching TRBD1. The germline V gene has CDR1 SNHLY and CDR2 FYNNEI. The CDR3 loop spans 15 amino acids. The ends lost 5 bases at V and 5 bases at J; junction bases unmatched: 9. DNA of the CDR3: TGTGCCAGCAGTCGAGAGGGGACAGGGTCTTATGGCTACACCTTC. It specifies CASSREGTGSYGYTF. The full variable domain, with the rest looked up from reference TRBV2 and TRBJ1-2, is EPEVTQTPSHQVTQMGQEVILRCVPISNHLYFYWYRQILGQKVEFLVSFYNNEISEKSEIFDDQFSVERPDGSNFTLKIRSTKLEDSAMYFCASSREGTGSYGYTFGSGTRLTVV.

V usage is TRBV7-8 and J usage is TRBJ2-7; TRBD2 matches at 7 bases. This CDR3 has 15 residues. Per germline, CDR1 SGHVS and CDR2 FQNEAQ. After removal of 1 base from V and 3 bases from J, the junction contained 6 bases not matched to a gene. This CDR3 reads CASSLGTGGLYEQYF. CDR3 sequence (DNA): TGTGCCAGCAGCTTAGGAACGGGAGGCCTCTACGAGCAGTACTTC.

The rearrangement uses TRBV18 and TRBJ1-2; TRBD1 matches at 8 bases. There are 12 residues in the CDR3. From germline, CDR1 is KGHSH and CDR2 LQKENI. V shed 3 bases and J 8 bases; nucleotides not matched to a gene: 2. The CDR3 nucleotides are TGTGCCAGCTCACCTTCAGGGGGCGGCTACACCTTC. It translates to CASSPSGGGYTF.

This sequence joins TRBV10-1 and TRBJ2-1; no reliable D call. This CDR3 comprises 12 residues. Trimming left V 5 bases short and J 6 bases short, with 8 bases between. Germline-derived CDR1 and CDR2 are WNHNN and SYGVQD (reference sequence). The CDR3, as DNA: TGCGCCAGCAGTATCGGTGGCAATGAGCAGTTCTTC. Amino acids: CASSIGGNEQFF.

J is TRBJ2-1 and V is TRBV10-3; TRBD2 aligns across 9 bases. This CDR3 has 16 amino acids. V gave up 0 bases and J gave up 9 bases; unmatched junction bases: 9. Germline CDR1 reads ENHRY; CDR2 reads SYGVKD. CDR3 DNA: TGTGCCATCAGTGAGTCTATGGGCGGGAGGGCTGGTGAGCAGTTCTTC. Residues: CAISESMGGRAGEQFF.

The chain employs TRBV11-2 and TRBJ1-6, with 7 bases that match TRBD1. This CDR3 contains 13 residues. Losses at the gene ends were 9 bases for V and 6 bases for J; bases not matched to a gene: 5. Germline CDR1 reads SGHAT; CDR2 reads FQNNGV. CDR3 in DNA: TGTGCCAGTGGTAGGGGGCGTAATTCACCCCTCCACTTT. This sequence encodes CASGRGRNSPLHF.

A single count supports this clone. The V call is TRBV10-3, the J call TRBJ2-3, with D maybe TRBD2 (6 bases). The CDR3 covers 13 residues. CDR1 and CDR2 from the germline V gene are ENHRY and SYGVKD. Trimming took 7 bases from V and 0 from J, leaving 8 bases between them. The CDR3 loop reads CAINGGSTDTQYF. The DNA of the CDR3 is TGTGCCATCAATGGAGGGAGCACAGATACGCAGTATTTT.

This rearrangement joins TRBV18 to TRBJ2-5; weak D call: TRBD1 (6 bases). Germline CDR1 KGHSH, CDR2 LQKENI. Trimming stripped 5 bases from V and 4 bases from J, with 20 bases between. This CDR3 is 16 amino acids long. CDR3 nucleotide sequence: TGTGCCAGCTCATCTATCCCTGGACAGAGCGGAGAGACCCAGTACTTC. Its protein is CASSSIPGQSGETQYF.

The chain couples TRBV5-6 to TRBJ1-2, with 10 bases lining up with TRBD1. The CDR3 runs to 14 residues. In germline, CDR1 is SGHDT, CDR2 YYEEEE. Germline trimming cut 4 bases from V and 6 bases from J; bases unmatched to any gene: 6. The CDR3 nucleotides are TGTGCCAGCAGCACCGGGACAGGGGTAAATGGCTACACCTTC. It yields the protein CASSTGTGVNGYTF. The entire variable domain, with the rest obtained from reference TRBV5-6 and TRBJ1-2, is as follows: DAGVTQSPTHLIKTRGQQVTLRCSPKSGHDTVSWYQQALGQGPQFIFQYYEEEERQRGNFPDRFSGHQFPNYSSELNVNALLLGDSALYLCASSTGTGVNGYTFGSGTRLTVV.